This TCR beta chain was profiled in a study of blood T cells in healthy people across ages. Study observations and caveats: Fewer expanded clones and more diversity marked long-lived versus aged donors. Possibly confounding the expanded clonotype changes was the fact that donor CMV status was unknown.

Trimming shortened V by 5 bases and J by 2 bases, and 21 bases separated the two germline ends. The CDR3 sequence is 17 residues long. Worth noting for this clonotype: Its antigen is as yet unknown.

A J-beta primer mix and a sample-barcoded 5' primer were used in a second PCR of roughly 6 to 11 cycles. From the 5' RACE reads, TCRdb called clonotypes with MiXCR, one entry per CDR3 protein. The sample has hundreds of thousands of distinct CDR3 sequences; roughly 60% are singletons. Sequencing was performed on blood. J is TRBJ2-5 and V is TRBV12-3 or TRBV12-4; maybe TRBD2 (6 bases). The sequence was collected from a man between 25 and 39 years old in good health. CDR3 in DNA: TGTGCCAGCAGTCTAAAGTATGGGACTGTGGGTCAAGAGACCCAGTACTTC. Translation: CASSLKYGTVGQETQYF.